These T cell receptor beta chains were read from a single sample in a study of long-term antiretroviral therapy in people with HIV. TCRdb keeps only in-frame clones here, not all; method: immunoSEQ multiplex PCR. The sample lists around 30,000 clones; 85% to 95% were seen once. The starting material was unsorted PBMCs, obtained around 6.5 years after starting antiretroviral therapy. Every receptor here comes from a woman aged 40 to 55 with HIV. The CDR3 runs from the conserved cysteine through the conserved F or W. The D gene is left open where the match is weak. Not all rows give a size; the values are once, few, many and, for expanded clones, a class.

CDR3nt: TGTGCCAGCAGCTTAGCGACAGTGGCTCGTGGAAACACCATATATTTT; CDR3aa: CASSLATVARGNTIYF; d_gene: NA; v_gene: TRBV7-9; abundance: NA; j_gene: TRBJ1-3
CDR3nt: TGTGCCAGCAGCTCGGGACAGAGAACGATGGATCCCTATGGCTACACCTTC; CDR3aa: CASSSGQRTMDPYGYTF; d_gene: TRBD1; v_gene: TRBV11-2; abundance: once; j_gene: TRBJ1-2
CDR3nt: TGTGCCAGCAGCTTGGACAGGGATAGCTCTGGGGCCAACGTCCTGACTTTC; CDR3aa: CASSLDRDSSGANVLTF; d_gene: NA; v_gene: TRBV5-8; abundance: NA; j_gene: TRBJ2-6
CDR3nt: TGCGCCAGCAGGCGGACGAACACCGGGGAGCTGTTTTTT; CDR3aa: CASRRTNTGELFF; d_gene: NA; v_gene: TRBV4-1; abundance: NA; j_gene: TRBJ2-2
CDR3nt: TGTGCCAGCAGTGAATCCCTTGGGGTGTGGGATGAAAAACTGTTTTTT; CDR3aa: CASSESLGVWDEKLFF; d_gene: NA; v_gene: TRBV25-1; abundance: NA; j_gene: TRBJ1-4
CDR3nt: TGTGCCAGCAGTGACCCAGGGGCAAATGAAAAACTGTTTTTT; CDR3aa: CASSDPGANEKLFF; d_gene: NA; v_gene: TRBV2; abundance: NA; j_gene: TRBJ1-4
CDR3nt: TGTGCCTGGAGTGTAAGGGACAGGGATTCTGAAGCTTTCTTT; CDR3aa: CAWSVRDRDSEAFF; d_gene: TRBD1; v_gene: TRBV30; abundance: NA; j_gene: TRBJ1-1
CDR3nt: TGCGCCAGCAGCCAAGATCTTGGACAGGGGAACTATGGCTACACCTTC; CDR3aa: CASSQDLGQGNYGYTF; d_gene: TRBD1; v_gene: TRBV4-3; abundance: NA; j_gene: TRBJ1-2
CDR3nt: TGTGCCAGCAGCTTAGCGCTAAGGTTAGAGCAGTACTTC; CDR3aa: CASSLALRLEQYF; d_gene: NA; v_gene: TRBV7-2; abundance: NA; j_gene: TRBJ2-7
CDR3nt: TGTGCCAGCAGTGAAGGCGGAGCACCTAACTACGAGCAGTACTTC; CDR3aa: CASSEGGAPNYEQYF; d_gene: NA; v_gene: TRBV25-1; abundance: NA; j_gene: TRBJ2-7
CDR3nt: TGTGCCAGCAGTTTAGGGGCTGCGAACACTGAAGCTTTCTTT; CDR3aa: CASSLGAANTEAFF; d_gene: NA; v_gene: TRBV27; abundance: NA; j_gene: TRBJ1-1
CDR3nt: TGCGCCAGCAGCAGAAATGCGGTATCTGGGGCCAACGTCCTGACTTTC; CDR3aa: CASSRNAVSGANVLTF; d_gene: NA; v_gene: TRBV5-1; abundance: NA; j_gene: TRBJ2-6
CDR3nt: TGTGCCACCAGCAGAGATGGGCAGGGGATCTACAATGAGCAGTTCTTC; CDR3aa: CATSRDGQGIYNEQFF; d_gene: NA; v_gene: TRBV15; abundance: NA; j_gene: TRBJ2-1
CDR3nt: TGCGCCAGCAACCCGACGGATATGAACACTGAAGCTTTCTTT; CDR3aa: CASNPTDMNTEAFF; d_gene: NA; v_gene: TRBV5-1; abundance: once; j_gene: TRBJ1-1
CDR3nt: TGTGCCATCAGTACCCGGGACATAGGTCCCCTCCACTTT; CDR3aa: CAISTRDIGPLHF; d_gene: NA; v_gene: TRBV10-3; abundance: NA; j_gene: TRBJ1-6